This T cell receptor (beta chain) comes out of a study of OX40 agonist ivuxolimab in advanced cancers. Describing the broader study: The costimulatory receptor OX40 (CD134) was targeted by ivuxolimab, a fully human IgG2 agonistic monoclonal antibody. Of the approximately 50 dose-escalation patients, hepatocellular carcinoma was present in around 19, melanoma in some 15, renal cell carcinoma in 9 and head and neck cancer in 9. Peripheral TCRbeta sequencing was intended to test whether TCR sequence diversity was altered and clonal T-cell expansion was caused by ivuxolimab. In the dose-escalation cohort, 82.7% of patients were male, and the mean age was roughly 60 years, with a range of about 23 to 90. Partial responses were achieved by three dose-escalation patients, of whom one had hepatocellular carcinoma and two had cutaneous melanoma. Prior anti-PD-1, anti-PD-L1 or anti-CTLA-4 therapy was permitted, and checkpoint inhibitors had been received by more than 35% of dose-escalation patients. The paper describes the monotherapy dose-escalation part (N ≈ 52 patients) of the phase I trial of ivuxolimab. Intravenous ivuxolimab was administered to patients every 2 weeks at six dose levels: 0.01, 0.1, 0.3, 1.5, 3 and 10 mg/kg.

Patients with a history of autoimmune disease or receiving systemic immunosuppression were excluded from the trial. Peripheral blood for TCR sequencing was collected from all dose cohorts at baseline, on cycle 4 day 1, and on cycle 7 day 1. Samples came from an open-label, multicenter, first-in-human phase I dose-escalation trial of ivuxolimab. The trial enrolled adults with locally advanced or metastatic head and neck squamous cell, hepatocellular, melanoma or renal cell carcinoma. CD4+ and CD8+ T cells were sorted separately from peripheral blood before TCR sequencing. The germline V gene specifies MGHRA as CDR1 and YSYEKL as CDR2. V is cut by 1 base and J by 0 bases, and the space between the germline ends is 10 bases. The CDR3 measures 16 amino acids from cysteine to phenylalanine. The only DNA kept is the CDR3, 48 bases in frame from the first base. Turning to this clone: Its antigen is not yet known. No base quality values were provided; no much bigger clone lies one nucleotide off.

Paper-wide results and their limitations: In the 0.1-3.0 mg/kg groups, partial responders had among the lowest normalized peripheral clonal expansion, particularly in CD8+ T cells. At doses of 0.1 to 3.0 mg/kg, clonal expansion of both CD4+ and CD8+ T cells in blood was seen between baseline and week 6. The antigen specificity of the clonally expanded peripheral T cells was not determined. Low levels of normalized T-cell clonal expansion were also seen in some patients who did not respond. On average, CD8+ T cells showed more expanded clones than CD4+ T cells after ivuxolimab.

For sequencing of the TCRbeta CDR3 region, genomic DNA was extracted from the sorted cells. TCRbeta CDR3 regions were sequenced using the immunoSEQ Assay. In its TCRdb copy, this immuneACCESS table keeps in-frame sequences only and misses some clones. Where compared with another copy, unresolved V genes explain less than half of these, and the others have no known cause. A total of more than 100,000 clones appear in this sample, approximately 90% of them only once. The ten largest clonotypes hold 0.9% to 1.2% of the sample. The V and J genes are TRBV4-1 and TRBJ2-1; the D gene lacks a confident call. Sequenced material: CD4+ or CD8+ T cells sorted from blood, taken in a trial of the OX40 agonist ivuxolimab. The source is an adult with an advanced solid tumor such as melanoma, head and neck, liver or kidney cancer. The DNA sequence is TGCGCCAGCAGCCAAGTAGACATTCTCTCCTACAATGAGCAGTTCTTC. Translated, this gives CASSQVDILSYNEQFF.